The 18 T cell receptor beta chains presented below share a single source sample, sequenced in a study of post-analysis software for immune sequencing data. Study-wide findings and caveats: There were five TRBV segments more frequent in patients than controls, and TRBV5-6, TRBV5-1 and TRBV20-1 were among them.

No antigen has been identified for these receptors. Unique-molecular-identifier-tagged TCR beta cDNA libraries were used. TCRdb processed the PCR reads anew with MiXCR; each CDR3 protein has one entry. This table has approximately 570,000 distinct CDR3 sequences, roughly 45% appearing once. Input material: blood. The receptors stem from a girl between 5 and 17 years old with multiple sclerosis.

This clonotype turned up a few times. The rearrangement uses TRBV10-3 and TRBJ2-7; 12 bases match TRBD2. V trimming: 2 bases; J trimming: 3 bases; junction bases outside the gene matches: 11. The CDR3 length is 18 residues. Germline CDR1 reads ENHRY; CDR2 reads SYGVKD. CDR3 protein: CAISEGLAGPPRHYEQYF. The CDR3 nucleotides read TGTGCCATCAGTGAGGGACTAGCGGGACCTCCGAGGCACTACGAGCAGTACTTC.

V is TRBV20-1 and J is TRBJ2-1; 14 positions agree with TRBD2. This CDR3 region has 16 residues. In germline, CDR1 is DFQATT, CDR2 SNEGSKA (reference sequence). Trimming removed 4 bases from V and 0 bases from J; junction bases left unmatched: 2. The CDR3 is CSAKTSGGGSYNEQFF. Here the CDR3 DNA reads TGCAGTGCTAAGACTAGCGGGGGGGGCTCCTACAATGAGCAGTTCTTC.

There are a few counts of this clonotype. The gene calls are TRBV29-1 and TRBJ1-2; the D gene is possibly TRBD1 (6 bases). The germline V gene encodes CDR1 SQVTM and CDR2 ANQGSEA. The ends were cut back, 7 bases at V and 5 bases at J, with 20 bases in the middle. The CDR3 totals 14 residues. The CDR3 protein is CSATPGTPEYGYTF. CDR3 DNA sequence: TGCAGCGCTACCCCCGGGACACCTGAATATGGCTACACCTTC.

V gene TRBV25-1 combines with J gene TRBJ2-7, with D tentatively TRBD2 (5 bases). TRBJ2-5 matches the DNA end more closely, so the J call is doubtful. This CDR3 contains 12 residues. Germline V gene data show CDR1 as MGHDK and CDR2 as SYGVNS. This chain's CDR3 is CASVSEGGTQYF. The CDR3 nucleotides are TGTGCCAGCGTTTCAGAGGGTGGGACCCAGTACTTC.

The chain is built from TRBV5-1 and TRBJ2-3; D is uncertain. The germline V gene has CDR1 SGHRS and CDR2 YFSETQ. Trimming left V 0 bases short and J 4 bases short, with 15 bases between. The CDR3 loop spans 16 amino acids. This CDR3 reads CASSLVFAGFADTQYF. The CDR3 nucleotides are TGCGCCAGCAGCTTGGTTTTTGCCGGGTTTGCAGATACGCAGTATTTT.

This clonotype has more than one count but fewer than ten. The rearrangement uses TRBV3-1 and TRBJ2-3; 10 nucleotides align to TRBD1. Germline assignment: CDR1 LGHDT and CDR2 YNNKEL (reference sequence). This CDR3 is built from 14 residues. V was clipped by 4 bases and J by 4 bases; unmatched bases: 2. As DNA, the CDR3 is TGTGCCAGCAGCCGCGGACAGGGGGCAGATACGCAGTATTTT. It encodes CASSRGQGADTQYF.

This clonotype showed up just a few times. The chain carries TRBV4-1 and TRBJ2-1; D is possibly TRBD1 (6 bases). There are 13 residues in the CDR3. Trimming stripped 2 bases from V and 7 bases from J, with 9 bases between. Germline CDR1 is MGHRA and CDR2 is YSYEKL. The CDR3 reads CASSQNQGNEQFF. The CDR3, as DNA: TGCGCCAGCAGCCAAAATCAGGGGAATGAGCAGTTCTTC.

This rearrangement joins TRBV5-5 to TRBJ1-1; D remains unclear. Trimming shortened V by 4 bases and J by 6 bases, and 7 bases separated the two germline ends. This CDR3 is 11 amino acids long. Germline assignment: CDR1 SGHKS and CDR2 YYEKEE (reference sequence). The CDR3 nucleotides read TGTGCCAGCAGCCAAGCGTCTGAAGCTTTCTTT. Translated, it gives CASSQASEAFF.

V usage is TRBV29-1 and J usage is TRBJ1-2; D not certain. This CDR3 region has 12 residues. The V and J ends lost 3 bases and 2 bases respectively, with 7 bases between them. Germline loops: CDR1 SQVTM, CDR2 ANQGSEA. Here the CDR3 reads CSVELGNYGYTF. CDR3 in DNA: TGCAGCGTTGAGCTAGGGAACTATGGCTACACCTTC.

This chain connects TRBV12-3 or TRBV12-4 to TRBJ1-2; perhaps TRBD1 as D (5 bases). The CDR3 consists of 14 residues. With 8 bases removed from V and 0 bases from J, the gap between germline ends came to 13 bases. The CDR3 region has the DNA TGTGCCAGCGCTCAGGGACGGACTAACTATGGCTACACCTTC. It translates to CASAQGRTNYGYTF.

This clonotype was detected a few times. This sequence joins TRBV4-1 and TRBJ2-5; no reliable D call. The J call may be incorrect, as the DNA end agrees better with TRBJ2-7. Germline CDR1 MGHRA, CDR2 YSYEKL. There are 13 residues in the CDR3. Here the CDR3 DNA reads TGCGCCATCTCTGAAGGAGTCTTCCGCGAGCAGTACTTC. This encodes CAISEGVFREQYF.

This clonotype was seen a handful of times. The chain couples TRBV5-6 to TRBJ1-5, with 7 bases fitting TRBD1. The germline V gene has CDR1 SGHDT and CDR2 YYEEEE. CDR3 length equals 14 residues. V lost 2 bases to trimming and J lost 3 bases; unmatched junction nucleotides: 2. This chain's CDR3 is CASSLQGNNQPQHF. The DNA for the CDR3 is TGTGCCAGCAGCTTACAGGGGAACAATCAGCCCCAGCATTTT.

The chain carries TRBV6-5 and TRBJ1-2; D possibly corresponds to TRBD1 (5 bases). The CDR3 covers 14 residues. V lost 10 bases to trimming and J lost 1 base, with 16 bases between them. Germline loops: CDR1 MNHEY, CDR2 SVGAGI. This CDR3 is CATRLRGDNYGYTF. In nucleotides, the CDR3 is TGTGCCACGCGTCTAAGGGGCGATAACTATGGCTACACCTTC.

The chain carries TRBV12-3 or TRBV12-4 and TRBJ2-5; 8 bases align to TRBD2. The CDR3 spans 14 residues. J lost 2 bases, V lost 6 bases, and 5 bases had no gene match. CDR3 nucleotide sequence: TGTGCCAGCAGCGGGACTAGAAGGCAAGAGACCCAGTACTTC. This gives the protein CASSGTRRQETQYF.

The chain is built from TRBV7-7 and TRBJ2-3; 7 bases match TRBD2. The trim removed 5 bases at V and 1 base at J, leaving 6 bases unmatched. The CDR3 covers 15 residues. CDR1 is SSHAT, CDR2 FNYEAQ, per germline (reference sequence). The CDR3 loop is CASSMGLAGTDTQYF. The CDR3 nucleotides read TGTGCCAGCAGCATGGGGCTAGCGGGCACAGATACGCAGTATTTT.

The gene calls are TRBV6-5 and TRBJ2-1; TRBD2 matches 15 bases. CDR1 is MNHEY and CDR2 is SVGAGI in the germline V gene. The CDR3 has 15 residues. V shed 2 bases, J shed 13 bases, and the junction held 6 bases outside the gene matches. CDR3 nucleotides: TGTGCCAGCAGTTACACCGGACTAGCGGGAGGGTCACAGTTCTTC. It is translated as CASSYTGLAGGSQFF.

The V call is TRBV7-9, the J call TRBJ1-6; 7 nucleotides match TRBD1. V shed 5 bases and J 7 bases; nucleotides not matched to a gene: 11. Germline V gene data show CDR1 as SEHNR and CDR2 as FQNEAQ (reference sequence). The CDR3 loop spans 16 amino acids. CDR3 in DNA: TGTGCCAGCAGCCTTTTACGACAGGGCGGAAATTCACCCCTCCACTTT. It yields the protein CASSLLRQGGNSPLHF.

The gene calls are TRBV13 and TRBJ1-1, with a weak D call TRBD1 (5 bases). This CDR3 is built from 11 residues. V lost 6 bases to trimming and J lost 9 bases, with 11 bases between them. Germline V gene data show CDR1 as PRHDT and CDR2 as FYEKMQ (reference sequence). CDR3 sequence (DNA): TGTGCCAGCAGAATTCGGGGCCAAGCTTTCTTT. This translates into CASRIRGQAFF.